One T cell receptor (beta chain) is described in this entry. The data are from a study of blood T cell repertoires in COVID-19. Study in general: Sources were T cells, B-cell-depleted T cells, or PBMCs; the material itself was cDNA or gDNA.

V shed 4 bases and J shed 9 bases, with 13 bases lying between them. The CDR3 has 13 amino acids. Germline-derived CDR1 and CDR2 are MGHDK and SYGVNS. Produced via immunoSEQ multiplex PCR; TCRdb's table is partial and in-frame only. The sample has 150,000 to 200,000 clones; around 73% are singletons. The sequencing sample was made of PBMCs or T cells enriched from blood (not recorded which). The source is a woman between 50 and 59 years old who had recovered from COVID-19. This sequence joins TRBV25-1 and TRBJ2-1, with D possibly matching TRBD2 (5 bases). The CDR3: CASSGWERGEQFF. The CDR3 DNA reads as TGTGCCAGCAGTGGGTGGGAACGGGGTGAGCAGTTCTTC.